The 7 T cell receptor beta chains in this list originate from one sample, sequenced in a study of T-cell reconstitution after alpha-beta-depleted transplantation in children. Construction of the TCRbeta library involved unique molecular identifiers. TCRdb re-called the PCR reads with MiXCR, one entry per CDR3 protein. The data contain nearly 350,000 distinct CDR3 sequences, about a sixth of them seen just once; the ten biggest clones take up around 41%. This material consisted of PBMCs, mostly from graft donor cells, taken 360 days after TCRalphabeta/CD19-depleted stem cell transplant. Source of these receptors: a male patient aged 2 to 10 who had a stem cell transplant for acute lymphoblastic leukemia, so the T cells may come from the graft donor.

This clonotype was counted at least ten times. V is TRBV2 and J is TRBJ2-2; no clear D. The CDR3 has 13 amino acids. Trimming removed 4 bases from V and 4 bases from J, with 7 bases in between. From germline, CDR1 is SNHLY and CDR2 FYNNEI. The CDR3 is CASSVRSTGELFF. CDR3 bases: TGTGCCAGCAGTGTTAGAAGCACCGGGGAGCTGTTTTTT.

The CDR3 protein is CASSATGFGNTIYF. Written as DNA, the CDR3 is TGTGCCAGCAGCGCAACAGGGTTTGGAAACACCATATATTTT. The rearrangement joins TRBV9 to TRBJ1-3; D perhaps matches TRBD1 (6 bases). From germline, CDR1 is SGDLS and CDR2 YYNGEE. This CDR3 is 14 amino acids long. Trimming left V 3 bases short and J 3 bases short, with 10 bases between.

This clonotype has a handful of counts. V gene TRBV25-1 combines with J gene TRBJ2-2; possible D gene TRBD2, 6 bases. The V end lost 6 bases, the J end lost 5 bases, and 10 bases lay between the germline ends. Germline CDR1 is MGHDK and CDR2 is SYGVNS. The CDR3 is 13 amino acids. CDR3: CASRLAMTGELFF. CDR3 nucleotide sequence: TGTGCCAGCAGACTAGCTATGACCGGGGAGCTGTTTTTT.

This clonotype was seen more than once but under ten times. This chain connects TRBV12-3 or TRBV12-4 to TRBJ2-4; no clear D. Trimming pared 4 bases from V and 6 bases from J, leaving 10 bases between. The CDR3 length is 13 residues. The CDR3 here is CASSYEAPNIQYF. In nucleotides, the CDR3 is TGTGCCAGCAGTTACGAGGCGCCAAACATTCAGTACTTC.

This clonotype came up a few times. The chain is built from TRBV20-1 and TRBJ2-3, with D perhaps being TRBD1 or TRBD2 (5 bases each). Germline lookup yields CDR1 DFQATT and CDR2 SNEGSKA (reference sequence). The CDR3 is 13 amino acids. Trimming took off 6 bases at V and 2 bases at J, with 12 bases between the two ends. DNA for the CDR3: TGCAGTGCCCGGGACCAATACACAGATACGCAGTATTTT. Protein sequence: CSARDQYTDTQYF.

This clonotype came up many times. The germline gene is not matched at one end of the junction; a read error may be the cause. The CDR3 sequence is CSAREAVNQPQHF. CDR3 bases: TGCAGTGCCAGAGAGGCAGTCAATCAGCCCCAGCATTTT. This sequence joins TRBV20-1 and TRBJ1-5; D is unclear. The CDR3 has 13 residues. Germline V gene sequence: CDR1 DFQATT, CDR2 SNEGSKA (reference sequence).

This clonotype was seen more than once but under ten times. This chain uses TRBV4-3 with TRBJ1-5, with unresolved D. There are 17 residues in the CDR3. V lost 0 bases and J lost 0, with 12 bases in between. Germline V gene data show CDR1 as LGHNA and CDR2 as YSLEER. DNA for the CDR3: TGCGCCAGCAGCCAAGATCAGGCAGGAGGTAGCAATCAGCCCCAGCATTTT. As protein: CASSQDQAGGSNQPQHF.